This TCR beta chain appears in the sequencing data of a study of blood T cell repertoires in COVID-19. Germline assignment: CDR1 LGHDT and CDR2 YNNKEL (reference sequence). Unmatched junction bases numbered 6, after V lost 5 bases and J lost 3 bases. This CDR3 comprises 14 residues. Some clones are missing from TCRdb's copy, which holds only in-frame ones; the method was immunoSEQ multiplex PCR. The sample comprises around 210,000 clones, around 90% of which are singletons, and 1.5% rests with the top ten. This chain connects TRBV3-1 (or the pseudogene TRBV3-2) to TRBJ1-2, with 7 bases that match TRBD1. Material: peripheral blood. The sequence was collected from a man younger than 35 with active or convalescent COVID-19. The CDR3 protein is CASSYPGTDYGYTF. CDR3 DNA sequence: TGTGCCAGCAGCTACCCCGGGACAGACTATGGCTACACCTTC.